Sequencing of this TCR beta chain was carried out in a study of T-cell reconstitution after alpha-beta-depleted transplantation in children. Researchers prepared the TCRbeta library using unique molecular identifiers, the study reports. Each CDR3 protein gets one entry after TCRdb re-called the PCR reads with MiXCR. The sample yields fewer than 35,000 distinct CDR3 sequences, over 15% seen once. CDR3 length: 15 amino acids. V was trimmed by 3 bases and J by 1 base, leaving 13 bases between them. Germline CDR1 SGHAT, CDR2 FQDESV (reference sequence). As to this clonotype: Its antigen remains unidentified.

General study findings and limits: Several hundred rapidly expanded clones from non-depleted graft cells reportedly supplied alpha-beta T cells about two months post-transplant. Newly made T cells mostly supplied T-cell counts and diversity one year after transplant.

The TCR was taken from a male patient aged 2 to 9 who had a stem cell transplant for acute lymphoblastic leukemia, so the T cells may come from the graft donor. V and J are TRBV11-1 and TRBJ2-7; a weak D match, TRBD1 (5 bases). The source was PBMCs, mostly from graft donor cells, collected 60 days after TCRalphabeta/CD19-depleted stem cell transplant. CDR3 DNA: TGTGCCAGCAGCTTGGGGCACTCTGGATCCTACGAGCAGTACTTC. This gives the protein CASSLGHSGSYEQYF.